This T cell receptor beta chain was retrieved from a study of cytomegalovirus exposure and HLA in healthy donors. Study-wide points: The investigators catalogued some 160 TCR beta chains as cytomegalovirus-associated. An analysis that was carried out later associated 15,000 to 20,000 TCR beta sequences with HLA alleles at 0.05 false discovery rate.

On this clone: Its antigen is not known. This CDR3 is also generated by other DNA sequences in the sample.

At collection, donors were nominally healthy, but unrecorded immune exposures were probable. The PCR contained 60 Vbeta and 13 Jbeta primers. The method was immunoSEQ multiplex PCR; TCRdb's version includes in-frame clones alone and lacks a portion of them. The sample contains some 56,000 clones, roughly 80% of which appear only once. Sequences were obtained from PBMCs. The receptor's source is a woman between 40 and 55 years old in good health and CMV-seronegative.

Here the CDR3 DNA reads TGTGCCAGCAGTTCGACAGGGGCGGAGGGGGCCAACGTCCTGACTTTC. It yields the protein CASSSTGAEGANVLTF. The V gene is TRBV28, the J gene TRBJ2-6; 8 nucleotides align to TRBD1. V gave up 4 bases and J gave up 4 bases; unmatched junction bases: 6. Germline V gene data show CDR1 as MDHEN and CDR2 as SYDVKM. The CDR3 loop spans 16 amino acids. The full variable domain, rest sourced from reference TRBV28 and TRBJ2-6, is DVKVTQSSRYLVKRTGEKVFLECVQDMDHENMFWYRQDPGLGLRLIYFSYDVKMKEKGDIPEGYSVSREKKERFSLILESASTNQTSMYLCASSSTGAEGANVLTFGAGSRLTVL.